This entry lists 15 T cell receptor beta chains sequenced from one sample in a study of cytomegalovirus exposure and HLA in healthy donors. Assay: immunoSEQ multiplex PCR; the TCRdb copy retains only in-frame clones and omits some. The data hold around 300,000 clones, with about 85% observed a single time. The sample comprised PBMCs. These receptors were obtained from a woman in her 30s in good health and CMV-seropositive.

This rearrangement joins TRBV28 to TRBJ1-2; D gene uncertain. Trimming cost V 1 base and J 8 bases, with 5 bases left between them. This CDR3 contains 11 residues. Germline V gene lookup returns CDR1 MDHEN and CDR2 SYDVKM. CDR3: CASSLSRGYTF. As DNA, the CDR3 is TGTGCCAGCAGTTTATCCCGGGGCTACACCTTC.

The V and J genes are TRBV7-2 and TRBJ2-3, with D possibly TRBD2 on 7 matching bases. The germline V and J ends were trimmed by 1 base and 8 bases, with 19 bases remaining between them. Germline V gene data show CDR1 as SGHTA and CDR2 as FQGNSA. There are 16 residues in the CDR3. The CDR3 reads CASSLEQGTTKGTQYF. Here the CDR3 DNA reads TGTGCCAGCAGCTTAGAGCAGGGGACTACAAAGGGTACGCAGTATTTT.

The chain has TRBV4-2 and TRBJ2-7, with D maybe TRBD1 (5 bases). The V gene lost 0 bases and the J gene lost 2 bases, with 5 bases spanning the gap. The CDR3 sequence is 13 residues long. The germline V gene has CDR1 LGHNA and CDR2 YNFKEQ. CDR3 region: CASSQEQAYEQYF. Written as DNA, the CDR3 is TGTGCCAGCAGCCAAGAACAGGCCTACGAGCAGTACTTC.

The CDR3 region has the DNA TGTGCCAGCAGCCCCTCGGTACACCAAGAGACCCAGTACTTC. Translating gives CASSPSVHQETQYF. The J gene is TRBJ2-5, the V gene TRBV11-2; D not certain. The germline gives CDR1 SGHAT, CDR2 FQNNGV. Deletions cut 5 bases from V and 0 bases from J, with 10 bases between. The CDR3 runs to 14 residues.

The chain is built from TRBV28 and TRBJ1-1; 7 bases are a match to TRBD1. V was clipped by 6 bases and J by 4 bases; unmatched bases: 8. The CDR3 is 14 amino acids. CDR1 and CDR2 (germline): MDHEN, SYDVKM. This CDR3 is CASRGGGLGTEAFF. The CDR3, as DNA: TGTGCCAGCAGGGGAGGGGGCTTGGGCACTGAAGCTTTCTTT.

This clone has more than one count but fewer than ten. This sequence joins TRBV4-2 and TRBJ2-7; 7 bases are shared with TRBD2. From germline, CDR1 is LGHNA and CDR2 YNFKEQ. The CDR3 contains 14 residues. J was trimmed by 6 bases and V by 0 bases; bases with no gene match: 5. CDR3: CASSQDRGEGEQYF. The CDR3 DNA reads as TGTGCCAGCAGCCAAGATCGAGGGGAGGGCGAGCAGTACTTC.

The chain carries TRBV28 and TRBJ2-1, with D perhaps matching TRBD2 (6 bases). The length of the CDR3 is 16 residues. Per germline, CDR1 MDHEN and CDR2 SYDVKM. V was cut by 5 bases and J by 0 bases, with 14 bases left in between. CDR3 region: CASSPSASFSYNEQFF. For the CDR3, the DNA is TGTGCCAGCAGTCCTAGCGCCTCTTTCTCCTACAATGAGCAGTTCTTC.

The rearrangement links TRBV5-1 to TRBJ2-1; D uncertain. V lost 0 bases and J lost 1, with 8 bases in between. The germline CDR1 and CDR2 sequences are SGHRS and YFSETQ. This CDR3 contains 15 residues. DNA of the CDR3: TGCGCCAGCAGCTTGGGGCTAGAGTCCTACAATGAGCAGTTCTTC. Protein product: CASSLGLESYNEQFF.

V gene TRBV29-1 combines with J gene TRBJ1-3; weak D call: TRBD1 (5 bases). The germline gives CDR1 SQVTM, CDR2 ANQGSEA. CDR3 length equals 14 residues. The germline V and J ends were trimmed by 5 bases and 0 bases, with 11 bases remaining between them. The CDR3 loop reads CSVRTMSSGNTIYF. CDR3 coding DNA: TGCAGCGTTAGGACAATGAGCTCTGGAAACACCATATATTTT.

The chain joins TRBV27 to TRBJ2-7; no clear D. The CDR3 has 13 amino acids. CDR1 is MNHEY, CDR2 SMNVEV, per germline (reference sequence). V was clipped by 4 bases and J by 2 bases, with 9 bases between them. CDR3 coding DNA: TGTGCCAGCAGTTCGGCAGGTCCCTACGAGCAGTACTTC. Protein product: CASSSAGPYEQYF.

The CDR3 DNA is TGTGCCGCCCACAGGCTAGCGGGAGGGATCGCACAAGAGACCCAGTACTTC. This encodes CAAHRLAGGIAQETQYF. The rearrangement links TRBV6-4 to TRBJ2-5; 12 bases agree with TRBD2. CDR1 and CDR2 (germline): MRHNA, SNTAGT. The CDR3 has 17 residues. V lost 11 bases and J lost 2; bases outside the gene matches: 15.

In DNA form, the CDR3 reads TGTGCCAGCAGCTTAGCGGGTTGGGAGCAGTACTTC. This sequence encodes CASSLAGWEQYF. J is TRBJ2-7 and V is TRBV11-2; D call uncertain. Per germline, CDR1 SGHAT and CDR2 FQNNGV. V was pared by 1 base and J by 7 bases, with 8 bases between. CDR3 length: 12 amino acids. Full variable domain (outside the CDR3, taken from reference TRBV11-2 and TRBJ2-7): EAGVAQSPRYKIIEKRQSVAFWCNPISGHATLYWYQQILGQGPKLLIQFQNNGVVDDSQLPKDRFSAERLKGVDSTLKIQPAKLEDSAVYLCASSLAGWEQYFGPGTRLTVT.

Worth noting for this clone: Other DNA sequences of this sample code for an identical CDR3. The CDR3 DNA reads as TGTGCCAGCAGTTTAAGGGGTTCTGGAAACACCATATATTTT. Translating it yields CASSLRGSGNTIYF. The chain uses TRBV27 and TRBJ1-3; tentative D call: TRBD1 (5 bases). Germline CDR1 reads MNHEY; CDR2 reads SMNVEV (reference sequence). V lost 2 bases and J 1 base, leaving 6 bases between the germline ends. The CDR3 is 14 residues long.

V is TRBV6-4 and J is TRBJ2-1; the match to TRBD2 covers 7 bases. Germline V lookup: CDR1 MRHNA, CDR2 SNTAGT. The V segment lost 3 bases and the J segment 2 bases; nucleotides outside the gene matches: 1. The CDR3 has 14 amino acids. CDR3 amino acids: CASSEGGAYNEQFF. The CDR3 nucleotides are TGTGCCAGCAGTGAGGGAGGGGCCTACAATGAGCAGTTCTTC.

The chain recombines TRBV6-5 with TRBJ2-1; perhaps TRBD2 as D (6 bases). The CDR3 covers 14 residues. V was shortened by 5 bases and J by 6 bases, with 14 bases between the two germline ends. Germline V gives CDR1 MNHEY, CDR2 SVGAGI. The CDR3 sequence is CASSNSGFTNEQFF. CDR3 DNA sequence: TGTGCCAGCAGTAATAGCGGTTTCACCAATGAGCAGTTCTTC.